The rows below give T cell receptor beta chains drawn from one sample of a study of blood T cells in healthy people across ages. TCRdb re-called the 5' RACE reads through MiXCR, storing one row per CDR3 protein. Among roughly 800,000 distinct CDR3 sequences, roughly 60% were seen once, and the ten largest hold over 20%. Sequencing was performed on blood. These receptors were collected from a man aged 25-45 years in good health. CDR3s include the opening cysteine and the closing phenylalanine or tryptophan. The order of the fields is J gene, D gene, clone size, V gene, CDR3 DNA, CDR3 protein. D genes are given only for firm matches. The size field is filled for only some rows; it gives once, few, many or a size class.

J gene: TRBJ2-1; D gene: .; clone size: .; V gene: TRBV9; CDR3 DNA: TGTGCCAGCAGCGTTCAGGGTATCCACGACAATGAGCAGTTCTTC; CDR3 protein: CASSVQGIHDNEQFF
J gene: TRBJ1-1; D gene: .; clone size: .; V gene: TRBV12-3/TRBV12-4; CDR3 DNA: TGTGCCAGCAGGCGCCTTCAGGGAATGAACACTGAAGCTTTCTTT; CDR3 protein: CASRRLQGMNTEAFF
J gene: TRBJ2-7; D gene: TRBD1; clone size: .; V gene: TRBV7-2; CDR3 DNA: TGTGCCAGCAGTTATAATGGACAGGGGGTTTACTACGAGCAGTACTTC; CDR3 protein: CASSYNGQGVYYEQYF
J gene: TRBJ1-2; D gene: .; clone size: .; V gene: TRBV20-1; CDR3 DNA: TGCAGTGCTGGGCAGGGAGGGGTCTATGGCTACACCTTC; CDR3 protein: CSAGQGGVYGYTF
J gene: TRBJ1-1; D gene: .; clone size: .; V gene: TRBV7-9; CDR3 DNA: TGTGCCAGCAGCTCTCACAGGACCATGAACACTGAAGCTTTCTTT; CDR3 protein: CASSSHRTMNTEAFF
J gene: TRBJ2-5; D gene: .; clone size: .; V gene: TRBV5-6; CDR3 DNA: TGTGCCAGCGGAACAGGGAGGCAAGAGACCCAGTACTTC; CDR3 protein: CASGTGRQETQYF
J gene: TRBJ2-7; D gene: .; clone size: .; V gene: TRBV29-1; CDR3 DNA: TGCAGCGTTATCCCCGGGGGGCCCTCCTACGAGCAGTACTTC; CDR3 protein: CSVIPGGPSYEQYF
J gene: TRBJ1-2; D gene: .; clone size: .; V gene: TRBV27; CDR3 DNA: TGTGCCAGCAGTTTATCGGTCGCCGGGGGCTACACCTTC; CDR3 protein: CASSLSVAGGYTF
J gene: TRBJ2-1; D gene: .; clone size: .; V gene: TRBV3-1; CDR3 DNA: TGTGCCAGCAGCCAAGTGGGGGGGACAAGAGCCAATGAGCAGTTCTTC; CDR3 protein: CASSQVGGTRANEQFF
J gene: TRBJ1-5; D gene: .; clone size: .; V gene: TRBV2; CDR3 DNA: TGTGCCAGCAGTGTAGAGGGACCCCAGCATTTT; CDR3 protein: CASSVEGPQHF
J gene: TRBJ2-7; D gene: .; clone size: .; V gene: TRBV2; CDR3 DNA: TGTGCCAGCAACGCAAACCGGGAGTCCTACGAGCAGTACTTC; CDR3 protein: CASNANRESYEQYF
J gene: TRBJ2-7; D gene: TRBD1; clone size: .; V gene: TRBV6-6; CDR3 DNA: TGTGCCAGCACCGAGGGACAGGGTCGTGACGAGCAGTACTTC; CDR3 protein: CASTEGQGRDEQYF
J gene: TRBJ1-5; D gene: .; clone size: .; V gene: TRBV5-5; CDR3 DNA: TGTGCCAGCAGCTTTGGATGGGGGAACAATCAGCCCCAGCATTTT; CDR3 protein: CASSFGWGNNQPQHF
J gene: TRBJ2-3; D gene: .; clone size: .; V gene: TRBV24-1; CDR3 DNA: TGTGCCACCAGTGAACCGGGAAAGGGCACAGATACGCAGTATTTT; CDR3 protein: CATSEPGKGTDTQYF
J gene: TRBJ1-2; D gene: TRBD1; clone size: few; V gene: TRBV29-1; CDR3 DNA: TGCAGCGTTGTCGACAGGGGGATAAACTATGGCTACACCTTC; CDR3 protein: CSVVDRGINYGYTF
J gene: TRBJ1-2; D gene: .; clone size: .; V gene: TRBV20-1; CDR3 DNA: TGCAGTGCCCCCCGTTCCCCTTATTCTAACTATGGCTACACCTTC; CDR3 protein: CSAPRSPYSNYGYTF
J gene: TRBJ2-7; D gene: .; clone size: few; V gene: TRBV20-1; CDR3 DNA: TGCAGTGCTAGAGATGTTCCCTTACAGGAGCAGTACTTC; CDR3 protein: CSARDVPLQEQYF
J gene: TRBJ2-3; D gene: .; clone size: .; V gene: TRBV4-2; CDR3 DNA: TGTGCCAGCAGCTCCGGGACTCCCTCCACAGATACGCAGTATTTT; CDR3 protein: CASSSGTPSTDTQYF
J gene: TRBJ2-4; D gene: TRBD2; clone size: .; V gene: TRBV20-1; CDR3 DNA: TGCAGCATAGCGGGGTCACCGGAAGGAGGGCAGTACTTC; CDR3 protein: CSIAGSPEGGQYF
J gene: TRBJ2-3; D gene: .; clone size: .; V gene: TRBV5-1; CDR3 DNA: TGCGCCAGCAGCTTGGACGCCACAGATACGCAGTATTTT; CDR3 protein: CASSLDATDTQYF
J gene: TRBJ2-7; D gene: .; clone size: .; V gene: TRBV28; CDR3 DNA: TGTGCCAGCCAGTGGGGGACCTACGAGCAGTACTTC; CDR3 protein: CASQWGTYEQYF
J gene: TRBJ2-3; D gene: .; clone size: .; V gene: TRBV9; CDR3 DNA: TGTGCCAGCAGCTCTCTACCCTATAGCACAGATACGCAGTATTTT; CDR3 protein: CASSSLPYSTDTQYF
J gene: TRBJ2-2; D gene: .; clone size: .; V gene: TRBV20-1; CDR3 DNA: TGCAGTGCTATGGTGACTCGCACCGGGGAGCTGTTTTTT; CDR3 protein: CSAMVTRTGELFF
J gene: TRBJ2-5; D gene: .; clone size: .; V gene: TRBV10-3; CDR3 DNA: TGTGCCATCAGTCCTAGCGAAGGGTCCTGGGAGACCCAGTACTTC; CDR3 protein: CAISPSEGSWETQYF
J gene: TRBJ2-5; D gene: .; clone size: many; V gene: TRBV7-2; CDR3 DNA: TGTGCCAGCAGCCCTGTTCAAGAGACCCAGTACTTC; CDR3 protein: CASSPVQETQYF
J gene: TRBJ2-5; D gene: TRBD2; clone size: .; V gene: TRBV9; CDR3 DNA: TGTGCCAGCAGCCAAGCCGGGACTAGCGGGAGGGGTGAGCAGTACTTC; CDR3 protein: CASSQAGTSGRGEQYF
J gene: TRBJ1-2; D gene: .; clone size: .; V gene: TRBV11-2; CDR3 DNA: TGTGCCAGCAGCACTACCCCCGGGCGGAAAGCTAACTATGGCTACACCTTC; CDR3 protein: CASSTTPGRKANYGYTF
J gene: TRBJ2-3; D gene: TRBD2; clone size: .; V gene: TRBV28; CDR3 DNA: TGTGCCAGCAGTACCCAACTAGCGGGAGGGATCACAGATACGCAGTATTTT; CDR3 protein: CASSTQLAGGITDTQYF
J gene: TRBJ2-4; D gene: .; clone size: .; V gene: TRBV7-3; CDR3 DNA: TGTGCCAGCAGCCCCGGAGAGGGAAACATTCAGTACTTC; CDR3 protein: CASSPGEGNIQYF
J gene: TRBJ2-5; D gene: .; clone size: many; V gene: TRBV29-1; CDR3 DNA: TGCAGCGTTGGAGGGGCCCAAGAGACCCAGTACTTC; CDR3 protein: CSVGGAQETQYF
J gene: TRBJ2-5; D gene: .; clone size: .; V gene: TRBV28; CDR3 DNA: TGTGCCAGCAGTTTTATCGGGGGAAAAGGGGAGACCCAGTACTTC; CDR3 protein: CASSFIGGKGETQYF
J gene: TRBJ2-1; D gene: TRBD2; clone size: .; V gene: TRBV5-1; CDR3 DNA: TGCGCCAGCAGCTCGGGACTAGCGGGGGGGGTGTGGAATGAGCAGTTCTTC; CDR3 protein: CASSSGLAGGVWNEQFF
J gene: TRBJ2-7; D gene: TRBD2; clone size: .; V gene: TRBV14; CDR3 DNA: TGTGCCAGCAGCCAAGTCCTGGGGGGGGAGCAGTACTTC; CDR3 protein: CASSQVLGGEQYF
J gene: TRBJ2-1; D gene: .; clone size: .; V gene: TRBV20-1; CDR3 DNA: TGCAGTGCCGAGACGGGGCTTTACAATGAGCAGTTCTTC; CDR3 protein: CSAETGLYNEQFF
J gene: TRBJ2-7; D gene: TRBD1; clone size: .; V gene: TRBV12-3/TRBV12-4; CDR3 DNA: TGTGCCAGCAGTTCGAACGGACAGGGAATCGACGAGCAGTACTTC; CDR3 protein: CASSSNGQGIDEQYF
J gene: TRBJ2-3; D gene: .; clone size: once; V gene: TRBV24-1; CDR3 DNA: TGTGCCACCAGTGACCTACCGACAGGATCTAGCACAGATACGCAGTATTTT; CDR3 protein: CATSDLPTGSSTDTQYF
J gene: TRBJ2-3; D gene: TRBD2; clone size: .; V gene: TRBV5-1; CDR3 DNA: TGCGCCAGCAGCTTAGGGGTTTGGCGGACTAGCGGACCCACAGATACGCAGTATTTT; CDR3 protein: CASSLGVWRTSGPTDTQYF
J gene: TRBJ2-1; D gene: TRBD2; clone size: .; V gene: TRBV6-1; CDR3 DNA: TGTGCCAGCTATCCTCACTGGACTAGCGGGAGTCCTGCCTACAATGAGCAGTTCTTC; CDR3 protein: CASYPHWTSGSPAYNEQFF
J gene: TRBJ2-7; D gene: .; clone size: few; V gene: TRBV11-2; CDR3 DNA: TGTGCCAGCAGCTTAGATCCCCGTTCCTACGAGCAGTACTTC; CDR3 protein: CASSLDPRSYEQYF
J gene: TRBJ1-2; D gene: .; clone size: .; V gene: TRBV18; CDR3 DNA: TGTGCCAGCTCACCTCCGGGACTAGTCTATGGCTACACCTTC; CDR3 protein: CASSPPGLVYGYTF